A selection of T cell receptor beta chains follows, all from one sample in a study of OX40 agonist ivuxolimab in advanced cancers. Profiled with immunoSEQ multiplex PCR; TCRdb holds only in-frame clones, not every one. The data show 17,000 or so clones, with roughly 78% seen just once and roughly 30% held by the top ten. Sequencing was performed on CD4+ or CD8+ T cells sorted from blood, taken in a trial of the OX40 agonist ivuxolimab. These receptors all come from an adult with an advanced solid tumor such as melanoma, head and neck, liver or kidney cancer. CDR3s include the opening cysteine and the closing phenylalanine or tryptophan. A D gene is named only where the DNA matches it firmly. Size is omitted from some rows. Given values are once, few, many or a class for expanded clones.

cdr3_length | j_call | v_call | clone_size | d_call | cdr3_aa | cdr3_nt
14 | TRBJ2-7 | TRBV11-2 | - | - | CASSLWFLSYEQYF | TGTGCCAGCAGCTTATGGTTTCTGTCCTACGAGCAGTACTTC
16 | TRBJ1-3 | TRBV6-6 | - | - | CASSYSSGTTGNTIYF | TGTGCCAGCAGTTACTCTAGCGGGACCACTGGAAACACCATATATTTT
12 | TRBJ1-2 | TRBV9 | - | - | CASLGANYGYTF | TGTGCCAGCCTCGGGGCTAACTATGGCTACACCTTC
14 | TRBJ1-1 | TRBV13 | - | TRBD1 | CASSPRTGRTEAFF | TGTGCCAGCAGCCCAAGGACAGGGCGTACTGAAGCTTTCTTT
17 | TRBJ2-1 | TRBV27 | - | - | CASSLLFTGGAGGEQFF | TGTGCCAGCAGTTTACTTTTTACGGGGGGCGCCGGGGGTGAGCAGTTCTTC
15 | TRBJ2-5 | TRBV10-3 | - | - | CAISGTLADQETQYF | TGTGCCATCAGTGGCACCTTGGCGGACCAAGAGACCCAGTACTTC
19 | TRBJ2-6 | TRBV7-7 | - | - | CASSSTEMGRFKGANVLTF | TGTGCCAGCAGCTCCACTGAGATGGGAAGGTTTAAAGGGGCCAACGTCCTGACTTTC
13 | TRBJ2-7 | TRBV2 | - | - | CASKGPIAHEQYF | TGTGCCAGCAAGGGACCAATCGCCCACGAGCAGTACTTC
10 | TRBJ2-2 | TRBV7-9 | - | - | CASSREELFF | TGTGCCAGCAGCCGCGAGGAGCTGTTTTTT
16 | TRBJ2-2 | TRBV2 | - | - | CASSPDGPANTGELFF | TGTGCCAGCAGCCCTGACGGCCCCGCGAACACCGGGGAGCTGTTTTTT
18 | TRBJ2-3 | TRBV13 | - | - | CASSLVPRSPTSTDTQYF | TGTGCCAGCAGCTTGGTTCCGCGGAGTCCCACTAGCACAGATACGCAGTATTTT
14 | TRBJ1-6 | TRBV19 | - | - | CASSIEPYNSPLHF | TGTGCCAGTAGTATAGAGCCTTATAATTCACCCCTCCACTTT
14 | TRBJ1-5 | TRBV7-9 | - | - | CASSLGTHDQPQHF | TGTGCCAGCAGCTTAGGGACTCACGATCAGCCCCAGCATTTT
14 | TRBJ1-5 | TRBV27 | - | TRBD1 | CASSLQGAWQPQHF | TGTGCCAGCAGTTTACAGGGGGCATGGCAGCCCCAGCATTTT
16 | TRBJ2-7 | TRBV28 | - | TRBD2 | CASRSQVAGASYEQYF | TGTGCCAGCAGGTCCCAAGTTGCGGGAGCATCCTACGAGCAGTACTTC
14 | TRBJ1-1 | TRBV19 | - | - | CASSIGRGNTEAFF | TGTGCCAGTAGTATAGGCAGGGGAAACACTGAAGCTTTCTTT
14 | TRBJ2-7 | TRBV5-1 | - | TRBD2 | CASSPTSGVYEQYF | TGCGCCAGCAGCCCGACTAGCGGGGTCTACGAGCAGTACTTC
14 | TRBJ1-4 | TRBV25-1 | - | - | CASSEGGWNEKLFF | TGTGCCAGCAGTGAGGGCGGGTGGAATGAAAAACTGTTTTTT
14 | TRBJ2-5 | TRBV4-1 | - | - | CASSQDTLAETQYF | TGCGCCAGCAGCCAAGATACATTGGCAGAGACCCAGTACTTC
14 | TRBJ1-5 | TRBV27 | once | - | CASRVVWGDQPQHF | TGTGCCAGCCGTGTGGTCTGGGGCGATCAGCCCCAGCATTTT
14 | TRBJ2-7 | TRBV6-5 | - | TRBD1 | CASRMGQGADEQYF | TGTGCCAGCAGAATGGGACAGGGGGCGGACGAGCAGTACTTC
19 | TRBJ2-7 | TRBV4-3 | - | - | CASSQDTGEREQGSYEQYF | TGCGCCAGCAGCCAAGACACTGGGGAAAGGGAGCAGGGCTCCTACGAGCAGTACTTC
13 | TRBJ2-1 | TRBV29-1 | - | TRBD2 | CSVSGRGYNEQFF | TGCAGCGTTAGCGGGAGGGGCTACAATGAGCAGTTCTTC
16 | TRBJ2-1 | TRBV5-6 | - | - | CASSLIGEALYNEQFF | TGTGCCAGCAGCCTGATAGGGGAGGCGCTTTACAATGAGCAGTTCTTC